This T cell receptor beta chain was identified during a study of cytomegalovirus exposure and HLA in healthy donors. Findings and caveats of the study: Reportedly, diagnosis of cytomegalovirus status by the classifier showed high specificity and sensitivity.

The PCR employed 60 Vbeta primers together with 13 Jbeta primers. TCRdb's copy holds only in-frame clones and misses some; the assay was immunoSEQ multiplex PCR. The table shows under 200,000 clones, with 60% to 85% occurring only once. In nominal health when sampled, donors likely had unrecorded immune exposures nonetheless. Germline V gives CDR1 GTSNPN, CDR2 SVGIG (reference sequence). Between the trimmed V and J ends, which lost 5 bases and 1 base, there was a span of 11 bases. The CDR3 spans 13 residues. The sample holds a few counts of this clone. Its specificity is not known. The chain carries TRBV30 and TRBJ1-1; no firm D call. The source is a male donor in good health and CMV-seropositive. The sequenced sample consisted of PBMCs. CDR3 protein: CAWDVAGNTEAFF. CDR3 bases: TGTGCCTGGGACGTGGCGGGGAACACTGAAGCTTTCTTT.